The TCR beta chain under discussion was sequenced for a study of identical twins. General study results and limits: Fewer insertions marked abundant cord blood beta clonotypes; young adult naive trended weakly, memory not at all. The study drew conclusions from cross-sectional statistical analysis, not from following the same donors. Low generation-probability sequences were in excess among twin-shared out-of-frame alpha sequences.

As for this clonotype: What it binds is not known.

A universal primer site came from template switching; cDNA carried unique molecular identifiers. Each CDR3 protein is one row after TCRdb ran MiXCR on the 5' RACE reads. The sample has some 1,700,000 distinct CDR3 sequences; roughly a third are singletons. V lost 1 base to trimming and J lost 2 bases, with 15 bases between them. CDR3 length: 17 amino acids. CDR1 is LNHDA, CDR2 SQIVND, per germline (reference sequence). The receptor comes from a newborn girl in good health. The chain links TRBV19 to TRBJ1-5, with D maybe TRBD1 (5 bases). Sequenced input: cord blood. CDR3 bases: TGTGCCAGTAGTATAGCCTCGGGCAGGGCGGGCAATCAGCCCCAGCATTTT. It encodes CASSIASGRAGNQPQHF.